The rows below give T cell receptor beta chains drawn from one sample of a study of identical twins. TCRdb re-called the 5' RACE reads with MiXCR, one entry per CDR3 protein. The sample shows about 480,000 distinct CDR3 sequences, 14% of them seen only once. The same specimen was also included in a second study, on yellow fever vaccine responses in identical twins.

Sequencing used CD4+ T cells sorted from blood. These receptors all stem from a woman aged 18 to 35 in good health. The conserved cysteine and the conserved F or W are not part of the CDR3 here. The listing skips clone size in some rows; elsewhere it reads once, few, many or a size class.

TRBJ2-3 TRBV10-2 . ASSESMWPGTDTQY
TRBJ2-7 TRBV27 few ASSERVGVGPLGYEQY
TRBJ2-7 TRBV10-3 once AISEEGGRRKGEQY
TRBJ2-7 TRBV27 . ASSRRGTGSYEQY
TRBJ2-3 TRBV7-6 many ASSPGLAGPNLKGTDTQY
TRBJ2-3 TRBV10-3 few AISAVGGTQY
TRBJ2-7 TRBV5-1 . AISTGQGEGLEQY
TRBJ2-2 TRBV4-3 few ASSQDHIVGAGELF
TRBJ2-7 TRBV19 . ASSTDSLAYEQY
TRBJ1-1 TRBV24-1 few ATSDPDRVPTEAF
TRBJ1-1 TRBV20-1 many SGEKNVDTEAF
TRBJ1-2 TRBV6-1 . ASTISWGSGGYT
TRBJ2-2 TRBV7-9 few ASSLDRRTGTGELF
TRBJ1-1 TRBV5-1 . ASKPYSILNTEAF
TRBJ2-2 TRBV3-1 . ASSQTPGQGELF
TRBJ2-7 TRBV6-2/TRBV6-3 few ASSYSRRETSGISSYEQY
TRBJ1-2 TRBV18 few ASSPGTPANYGYT
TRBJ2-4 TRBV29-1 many SVLAGARIQY
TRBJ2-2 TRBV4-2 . ASSARGVGDTGELF
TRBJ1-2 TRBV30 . AWSWFGGGYT
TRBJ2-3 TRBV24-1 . ATSDPHSAKTGTDTQY
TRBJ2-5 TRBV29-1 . SHAGLAGGETQY
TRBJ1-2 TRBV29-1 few SVVTEVYGYT
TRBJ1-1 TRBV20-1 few SARDDGGNTEAF
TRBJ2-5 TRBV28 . ASSRLSFGETQY
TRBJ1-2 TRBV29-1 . SVEGEGGYT
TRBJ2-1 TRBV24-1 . ATRGNGVYNEQF
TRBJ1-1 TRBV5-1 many ASSSTGYTEAF
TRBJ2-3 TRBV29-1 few SVEGGGRSDTQY